The 5 T cell receptor beta chains below all came from one sample that was sequenced in a study of blood T cells in healthy people across ages. Next came a second PCR, run for about 6 to 12 cycles, which used a sample-barcoded 5' primer along with a J-beta primer mix. TCRdb re-called the 5' RACE reads through MiXCR, storing one row per CDR3 protein. The data contain 600,000 to 1,000,000 distinct CDR3 sequences, about 25% of them seen just once; the ten biggest clones take up more than 3%. These same data were also listed under a study on T cells of mothers and their children.

Source material: blood. Receptors originate from a boy aged 5-17 years in good health.

The CDR3 spells CASNPWHTGELFF. Written as DNA, the CDR3 is TGTGCCAGCAACCCCTGGCACACCGGGGAGCTGTTTTTT. The chain carries TRBV12-3 or TRBV12-4 and TRBJ2-2, with no clear D. CDR3 length: 13 amino acids. Trimming removed 7 bases at V and 3 bases at J, with 9 bases between.

This clonotype came up a few times. V is TRBV7-2 and J is TRBJ2-7; TRBD1 matches 7 bases. Unmatched junction bases numbered 11, after V lost 5 bases and J lost 4 bases. Germline V lookup: CDR1 SGHTA, CDR2 FQGNSA. The CDR3 runs to 15 residues. DNA of the CDR3: TGTGCCAGCAGCCCCTCCGGGACAGATAAATACGAGCAGTACTTC. Translating gives CASSPSGTDKYEQYF. Full variable domain (remainder filled in from reference TRBV7-2 and TRBJ2-7): GAGVSQSPSNKVTEKGKDVELRCDPISGHTALYWYRQSLGQGLEFLIYFQGNSAPDKSGLPSDRFSAERTGGSVSTLTIQRTQQEDSAVYLCASSPSGTDKYEQYFGPGTRLTVT.

A few counts support this clonotype. V gene TRBV27 combines with J gene TRBJ2-1; 8 bases match TRBD2. The CDR3 loop spans 14 amino acids. V shed 10 bases and J 6 bases; nucleotides not matched to a gene: 11. Germline assignment: CDR1 MNHEY and CDR2 SMNVEV (reference sequence). CDR3 DNA sequence: TGTGCCACCCGAGCGGGGACTAGTCCCAATGAGCAGTTCTTC. Its protein is CATRAGTSPNEQFF.

This clonotype was found once. The gene calls are TRBV7-3 and TRBJ2-3; no definite D call. CDR1 is SGHTA and CDR2 is FQGTGA in the germline V gene. Trimming shortened V by 0 bases and J by 2 bases, and 6 bases separated the two germline ends. The CDR3 contains 14 residues. This CDR3 is CASSLTSHTDTQYF. For the CDR3, the DNA is TGTGCCAGCAGCTTAACGTCGCACACAGATACGCAGTATTTT.

The rearrangement uses TRBV4-1 and TRBJ2-1, with 8 bases aligning to TRBD2. The V gene end was trimmed by 0 bases and the J gene end by 8 bases; junction bases not matched to a gene: 9. The CDR3 has 16 amino acids. Looked up from germline, CDR1 is MGHRA and CDR2 is YSYEKL. The CDR3 DNA is TGCGCCAGCAGCCAAGACATTGAGCGGGGGTCGGATGAGCAGTTCTTC. Translation: CASSQDIERGSDEQFF.